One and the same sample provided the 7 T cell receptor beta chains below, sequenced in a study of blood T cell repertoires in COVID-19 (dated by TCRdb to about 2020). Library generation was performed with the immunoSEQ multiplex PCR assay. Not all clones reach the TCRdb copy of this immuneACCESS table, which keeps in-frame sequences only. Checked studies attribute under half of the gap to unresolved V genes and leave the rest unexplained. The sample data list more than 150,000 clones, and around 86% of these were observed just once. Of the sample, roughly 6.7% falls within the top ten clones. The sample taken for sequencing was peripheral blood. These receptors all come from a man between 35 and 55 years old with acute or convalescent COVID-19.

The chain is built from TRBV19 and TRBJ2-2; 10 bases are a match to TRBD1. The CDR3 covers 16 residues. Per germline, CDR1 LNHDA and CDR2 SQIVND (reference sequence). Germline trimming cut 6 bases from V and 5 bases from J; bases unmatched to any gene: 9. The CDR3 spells CASSTPGQGKTGELFF. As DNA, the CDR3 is TGTGCCAGTAGCACACCGGGACAGGGGAAGACCGGGGAGCTGTTTTTT.

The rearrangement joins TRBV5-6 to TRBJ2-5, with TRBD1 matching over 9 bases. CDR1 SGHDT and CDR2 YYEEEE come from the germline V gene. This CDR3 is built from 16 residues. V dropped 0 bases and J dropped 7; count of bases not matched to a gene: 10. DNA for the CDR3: TGTGCCAGCAGCTTGGCGGGAACAGGGGGCGCCGGGACCCAGTACTTC. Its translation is CASSLAGTGGAGTQYF.

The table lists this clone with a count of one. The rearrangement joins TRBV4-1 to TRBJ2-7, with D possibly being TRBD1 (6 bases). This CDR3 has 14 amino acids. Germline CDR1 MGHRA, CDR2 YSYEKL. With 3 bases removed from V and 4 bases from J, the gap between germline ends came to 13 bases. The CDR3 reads CASSQPGTSYEQYF. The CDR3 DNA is TGCGCCAGCAGCCAGCCCGGGACAAGTTACGAGCAGTACTTC.

The DNA of the CDR3 is TGTGCCAGCAGCGAACTAGCGGGGGGGCCGGAGACCCAGTACTTC. Protein: CASSELAGGPETQYF. The gene calls are TRBV7-9 and TRBJ2-5; TRBD2 matches at 13 bases. Germline CDR1 is SEHNR and CDR2 is FQNEAQ (reference sequence). The CDR3 spans 15 residues. Trimming took 5 bases from V and 5 from J; bases not matched to a gene: 5.

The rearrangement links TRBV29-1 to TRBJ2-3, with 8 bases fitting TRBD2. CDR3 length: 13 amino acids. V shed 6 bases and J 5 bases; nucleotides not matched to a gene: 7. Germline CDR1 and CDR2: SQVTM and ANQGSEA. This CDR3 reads CSVARGGQDTQYF. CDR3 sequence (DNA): TGCAGCGTAGCACGGGGGGGCCAAGATACGCAGTATTTT.

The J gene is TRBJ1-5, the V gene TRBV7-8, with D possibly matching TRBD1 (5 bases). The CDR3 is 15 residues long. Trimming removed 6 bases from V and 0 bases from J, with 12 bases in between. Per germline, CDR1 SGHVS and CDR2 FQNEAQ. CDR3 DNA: TGTGCCAGCAGTACGACAGAGGTTAGCAATCAGCCCCAGCATTTT. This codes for CASSTTEVSNQPQHF.

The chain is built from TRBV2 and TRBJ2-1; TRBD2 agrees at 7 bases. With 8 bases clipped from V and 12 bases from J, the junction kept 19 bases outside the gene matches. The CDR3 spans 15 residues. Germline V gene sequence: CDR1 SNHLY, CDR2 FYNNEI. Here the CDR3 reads CASQGSGPSFKMQFF. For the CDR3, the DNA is TGTGCCAGCCAAGGTAGCGGGCCTTCCTTCAAAATGCAGTTCTTC. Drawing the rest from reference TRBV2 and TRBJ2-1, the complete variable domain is EPEVTQTPSHQVTQMGQEVILRCVPISNHLYFYWYRQILGQKVEFLVSFYNNEISEKSEIFDDQFSVERPDGSNFTLKIRSTKLEDSAMYFCASQGSGPSFKMQFFGPGTRLTVL.